Sequencing of this TCR beta chain was carried out in a study of human T cells and chemical hapten exposure. At the level of the study: Sensitization used 2% DPC on around 2 cm by around 2 cm upper inner arm skin. Predominantly women, the patients had alopecia areata, totalis or universalis. Small pooled library volume differences chiefly drove per-sample TCR yield variation.

Documented time point: patch test 3, about 24 weeks after DPC sensitization. Regarding treatment: therapeutic diphenylcyclopropenone sensitization with weekly scalp DPC. Each CDR3 protein gets one entry after TCRdb re-called the RACE reads with MiXCR. Of 95,000 to 150,000 distinct CDR3 sequences in the sample, 11% are singletons; the top ten hold 2% to 2.5%. Only a few counts were recorded for this clonotype. Per germline, CDR1 SGHDT and CDR2 YYEEEE. Trimming removed 4 bases at V and 1 base at J, with 14 bases between. The CDR3 contains 15 residues. The chain uses TRBV5-6 and TRBJ2-5; D ambiguous. This receptor was obtained from a woman in her forties or fifties with alopecia areata. Some clones in this sample may be carry-over from other donors' samples. Here the sequenced sample was whole blood, taken in connection with sensitization to the hapten diphenylcyclopropenone (DPC). The CDR3 protein is CASSRAGSFQETQYF. The CDR3 bases are TGTGCCAGCAGCAGGGCCGGTAGTTTCCAAGAGACCCAGTACTTC.